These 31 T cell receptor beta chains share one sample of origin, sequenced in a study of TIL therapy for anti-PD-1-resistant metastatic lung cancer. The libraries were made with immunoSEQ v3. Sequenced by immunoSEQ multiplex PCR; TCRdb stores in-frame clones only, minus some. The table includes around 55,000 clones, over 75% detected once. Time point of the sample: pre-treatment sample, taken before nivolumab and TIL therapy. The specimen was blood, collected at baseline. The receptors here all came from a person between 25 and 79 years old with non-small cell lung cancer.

CDR3 sequence reads: CASSLIRDSYEQYF. CDR3 nucleotide sequence: TGCGCCAGCAGCTTAATCCGAGACTCCTACGAGCAGTACTTC. The rearrangement uses TRBV5-1 and TRBJ2-7; no clear D. This CDR3 has 14 residues. V dropped 2 bases and J dropped 0 bases, with 9 bases sitting between them. CDR1 is SGHRS and CDR2 is YFSETQ in the germline V gene.

The CDR3 region is CASSPGSYEQYF. The CDR3 nucleotides read TGCGCCAGCAGTCCCGGGAGCTACGAGCAGTACTTC. The chain is built from TRBV23-1 and TRBJ2-7; a possible D gene is TRBD2 (6 bases). TRBV23-1 belongs to the ORF category, with a function that is uncertain. This CDR3 comprises 12 residues. Trimming removed 4 bases at V and 3 bases at J, with 7 bases between.

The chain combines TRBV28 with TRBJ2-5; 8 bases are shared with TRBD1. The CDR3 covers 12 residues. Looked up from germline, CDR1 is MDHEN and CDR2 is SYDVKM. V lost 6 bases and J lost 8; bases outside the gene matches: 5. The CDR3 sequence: CASRTTGATQYF. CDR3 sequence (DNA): TGTGCCAGCAGGACGACAGGGGCCACCCAGTACTTC.

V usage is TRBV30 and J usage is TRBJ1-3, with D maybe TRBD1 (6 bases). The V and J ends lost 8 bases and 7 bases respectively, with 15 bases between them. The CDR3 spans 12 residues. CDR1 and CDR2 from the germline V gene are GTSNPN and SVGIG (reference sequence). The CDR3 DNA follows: TGTGCCCGAGGGACAATCCCGAACACCATATATTTT. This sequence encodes CARGTIPNTIYF.

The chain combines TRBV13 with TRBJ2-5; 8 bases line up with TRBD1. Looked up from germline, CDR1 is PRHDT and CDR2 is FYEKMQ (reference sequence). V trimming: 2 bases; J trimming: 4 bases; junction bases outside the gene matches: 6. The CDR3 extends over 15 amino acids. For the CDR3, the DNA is TGTGCCAGCAGCTTATACAGGGGGACGGTAGAGACCCAGTACTTC. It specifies CASSLYRGTVETQYF.

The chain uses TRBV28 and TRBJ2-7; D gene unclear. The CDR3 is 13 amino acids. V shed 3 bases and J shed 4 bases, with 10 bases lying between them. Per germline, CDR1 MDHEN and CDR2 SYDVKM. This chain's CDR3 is CASSFGPFYEQYF. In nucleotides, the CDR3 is TGTGCCAGCAGTTTTGGGCCCTTTTACGAGCAGTACTTC.

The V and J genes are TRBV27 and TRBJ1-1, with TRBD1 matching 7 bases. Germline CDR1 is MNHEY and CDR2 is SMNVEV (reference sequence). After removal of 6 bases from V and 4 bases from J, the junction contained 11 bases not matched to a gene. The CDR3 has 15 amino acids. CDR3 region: CASRTWTGGGTEAFF. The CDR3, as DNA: TGTGCCAGCAGGACTTGGACAGGCGGCGGCACTGAAGCTTTCTTT.

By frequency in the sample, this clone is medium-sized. CDR3 nucleotide sequence: TGTGCCAGCAGTTCCCAAGGACGAGGAAATCAGCCCCAGCATTTT. Translated: CASSSQGRGNQPQHF. The genes are TRBV6-2 or TRBV6-3 and TRBJ1-5; D unresolved. The germline V and J ends were trimmed by 4 bases and 4 bases, with 14 bases remaining between them. Germline-derived CDR1 and CDR2 are MNHEY and SVGEGT. The CDR3 spans 15 residues.

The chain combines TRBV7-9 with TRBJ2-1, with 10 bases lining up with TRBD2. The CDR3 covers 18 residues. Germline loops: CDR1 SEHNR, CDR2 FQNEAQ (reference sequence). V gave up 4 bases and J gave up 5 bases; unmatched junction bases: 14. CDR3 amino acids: CASSWGGRLAGADNEQFF. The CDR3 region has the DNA TGTGCCAGCAGCTGGGGGGGAAGGCTAGCGGGAGCCGACAATGAGCAGTTCTTC.

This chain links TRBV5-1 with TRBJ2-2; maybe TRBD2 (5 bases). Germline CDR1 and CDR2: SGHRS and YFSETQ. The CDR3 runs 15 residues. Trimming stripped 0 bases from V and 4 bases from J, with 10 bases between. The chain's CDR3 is CASSLARGSTGELFF. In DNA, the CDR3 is TGCGCCAGCAGCTTGGCTAGAGGGAGCACCGGGGAGCTGTTTTTT.

The chain's CDR3 is CASSLTSGRGSYNEQFF. The DNA of the CDR3 is TGTGCCAGCAGCTTAACTAGCGGGAGAGGATCCTACAATGAGCAGTTCTTC. The rearrangement joins TRBV7-2 to TRBJ2-1, with 11 bases matching TRBD2. This CDR3 is built from 17 residues. Germline V CDR1 and CDR2: SGHTA, FQGNSA. With 2 bases clipped from V and 1 base from J, the junction kept 4 bases outside the gene matches.

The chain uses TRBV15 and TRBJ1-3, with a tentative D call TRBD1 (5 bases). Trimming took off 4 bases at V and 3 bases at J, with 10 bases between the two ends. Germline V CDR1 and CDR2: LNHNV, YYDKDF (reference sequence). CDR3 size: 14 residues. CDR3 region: CATSKAGFGNTIYF. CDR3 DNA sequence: TGTGCCACCAGCAAGGCAGGGTTTGGAAACACCATATATTTT. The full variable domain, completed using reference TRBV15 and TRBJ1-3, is DAMVIQNPRYQVTQFGKPVTLSCSQTLNHNVMYWYQQKSSQAPKLLFHYYDKDFNNEADTPDNFQSRRPNTSFCFLDIRSPGLGDTAMYLCATSKAGFGNTIYFGEGSWLTVV.

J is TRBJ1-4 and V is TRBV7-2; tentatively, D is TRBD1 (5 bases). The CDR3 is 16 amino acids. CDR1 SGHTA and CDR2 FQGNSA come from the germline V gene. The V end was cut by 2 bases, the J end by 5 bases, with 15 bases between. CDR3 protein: CASSLIGTGPNEKLFF. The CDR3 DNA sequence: TGTGCCAGCAGCTTAATAGGGACCGGCCCCAATGAAAAACTGTTTTTT.

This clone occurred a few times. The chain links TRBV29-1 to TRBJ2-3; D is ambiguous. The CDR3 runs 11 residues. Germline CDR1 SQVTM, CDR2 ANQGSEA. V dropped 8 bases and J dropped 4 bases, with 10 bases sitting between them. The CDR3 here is CSTQRADTQYF. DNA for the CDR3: TGCAGCACTCAAAGGGCAGATACGCAGTATTTT.

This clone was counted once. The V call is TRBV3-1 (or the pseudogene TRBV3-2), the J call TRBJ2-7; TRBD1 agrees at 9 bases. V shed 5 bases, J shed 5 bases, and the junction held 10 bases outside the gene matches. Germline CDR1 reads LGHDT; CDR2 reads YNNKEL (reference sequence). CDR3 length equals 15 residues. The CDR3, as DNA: TGTGCCAGCAGCTGGCCGGGACAGGGTCGGAACGAGCAGTACTTC. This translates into CASSWPGQGRNEQYF.

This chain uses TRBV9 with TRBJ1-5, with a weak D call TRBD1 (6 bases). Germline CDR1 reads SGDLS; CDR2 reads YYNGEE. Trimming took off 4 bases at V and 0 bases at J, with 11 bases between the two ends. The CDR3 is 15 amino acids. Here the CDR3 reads CASSTQGNSNQPQHF. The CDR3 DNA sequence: TGTGCCAGCAGCACCCAGGGGAATAGCAATCAGCCCCAGCATTTT. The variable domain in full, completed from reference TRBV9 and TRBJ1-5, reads DSGVTQTPKHLITATGQRVTLRCSPRSGDLSVYWYQQSLDQGLQFLIQYYNGEERAKGNILERFSAQQFPDLHSELNLSSLELGDSALYFCASSTQGNSNQPQHFGDGTRLSIL.

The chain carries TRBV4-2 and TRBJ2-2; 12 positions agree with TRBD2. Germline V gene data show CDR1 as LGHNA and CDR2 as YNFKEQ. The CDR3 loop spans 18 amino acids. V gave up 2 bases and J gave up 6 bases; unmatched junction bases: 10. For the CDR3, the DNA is TGTGCCAGCAGCCAACCGGGACTAGCGGGTTTATCGGCCGGGGAGCTGTTTTTT. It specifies CASSQPGLAGLSAGELFF.

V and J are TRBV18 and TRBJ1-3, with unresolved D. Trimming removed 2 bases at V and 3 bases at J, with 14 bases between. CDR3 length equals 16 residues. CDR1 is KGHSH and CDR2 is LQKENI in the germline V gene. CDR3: CASSPEDGIHGNTIYF. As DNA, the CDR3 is TGTGCCAGCTCACCAGAGGACGGTATACATGGAAACACCATATATTTT.

DNA for the CDR3: TGTGCCAGCAGTCCCCGACAGGGATATCAGCCCCAGCATTTT. The encoded protein is CASSPRQGYQPQHF. This sequence joins TRBV27 and TRBJ1-5, with 7 bases matching TRBD1. CDR3 size: 14 residues. J lost 5 bases, V lost 5 bases, and 6 bases had no gene match. Germline loops: CDR1 MNHEY, CDR2 SMNVEV (reference sequence).

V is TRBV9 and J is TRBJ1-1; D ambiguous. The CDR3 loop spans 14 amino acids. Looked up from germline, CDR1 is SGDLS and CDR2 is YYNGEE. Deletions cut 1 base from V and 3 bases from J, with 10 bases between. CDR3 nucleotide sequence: TGTGCCAGCAGCGTAAGGCCATCGGACACTGAAGCTTTCTTT. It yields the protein CASSVRPSDTEAFF.

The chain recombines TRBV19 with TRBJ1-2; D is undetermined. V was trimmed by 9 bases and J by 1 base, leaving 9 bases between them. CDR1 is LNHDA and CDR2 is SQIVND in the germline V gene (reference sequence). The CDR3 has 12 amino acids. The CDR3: CARVWSNYGYTF. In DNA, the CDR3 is TGTGCCAGGGTGTGGAGTAACTATGGCTACACCTTC.

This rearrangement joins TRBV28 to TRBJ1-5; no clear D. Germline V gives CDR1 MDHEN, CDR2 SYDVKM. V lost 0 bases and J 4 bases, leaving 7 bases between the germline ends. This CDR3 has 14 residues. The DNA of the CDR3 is TGTGCCAGCAGTTTATGGGGTTATAATCAGCCCCAGCATTTT. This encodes CASSLWGYNQPQHF.

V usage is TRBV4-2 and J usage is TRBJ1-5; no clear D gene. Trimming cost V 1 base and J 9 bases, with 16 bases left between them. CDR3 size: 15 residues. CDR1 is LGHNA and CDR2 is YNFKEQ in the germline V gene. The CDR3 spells CASSQVGSQPWPQHF. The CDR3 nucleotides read TGTGCCAGCAGCCAAGTCGGCTCGCAACCATGGCCCCAGCATTTT.

The CDR3 protein is CSVLADQETQYF. DNA for the CDR3: TGCAGCGTTTTAGCGGACCAAGAGACCCAGTACTTC. This sequence joins TRBV29-1 and TRBJ2-5, with a possible D match to TRBD2 (6 bases). The CDR3 consists of 12 residues. Trimming took 5 bases from V and 0 from J, leaving 7 bases between them. The germline V gene encodes CDR1 SQVTM and CDR2 ANQGSEA.

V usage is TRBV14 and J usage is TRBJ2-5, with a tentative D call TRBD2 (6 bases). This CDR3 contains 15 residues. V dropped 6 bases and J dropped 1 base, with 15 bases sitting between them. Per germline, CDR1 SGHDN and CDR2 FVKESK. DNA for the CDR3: TGTGCCAGCAGTCTCGGGAGACGGTTCCAAGAGACCCAGTACTTC. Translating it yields CASSLGRRFQETQYF.

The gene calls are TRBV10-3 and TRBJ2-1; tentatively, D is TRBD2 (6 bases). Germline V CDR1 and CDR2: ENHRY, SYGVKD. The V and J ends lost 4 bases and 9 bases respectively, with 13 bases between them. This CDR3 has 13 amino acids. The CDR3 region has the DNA TGTGCCATCAGTGTCGGGGGATCGGGTGAGCAGTTCTTC. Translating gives CAISVGGSGEQFF.

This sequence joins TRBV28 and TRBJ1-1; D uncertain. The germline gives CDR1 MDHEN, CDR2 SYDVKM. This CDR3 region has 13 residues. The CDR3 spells CATTRGRDTEAFF. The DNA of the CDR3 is TGTGCTACCACGCGAGGCCGGGACACTGAAGCTTTCTTT.

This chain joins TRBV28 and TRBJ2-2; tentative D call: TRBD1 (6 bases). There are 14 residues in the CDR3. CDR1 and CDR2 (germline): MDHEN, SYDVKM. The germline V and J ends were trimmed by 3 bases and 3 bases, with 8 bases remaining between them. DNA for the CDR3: TGTGCCAGCAGTTTGGACAGTCACACCGGGGAGCTGTTTTTT. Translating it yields CASSLDSHTGELFF.

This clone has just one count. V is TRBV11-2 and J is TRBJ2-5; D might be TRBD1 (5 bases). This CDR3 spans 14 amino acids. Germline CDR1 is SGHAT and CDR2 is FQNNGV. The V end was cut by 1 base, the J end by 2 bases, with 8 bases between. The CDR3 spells CASSLGDRQETQYF. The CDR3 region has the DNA TGTGCCAGCAGCTTAGGTGACAGACAAGAGACCCAGTACTTC.

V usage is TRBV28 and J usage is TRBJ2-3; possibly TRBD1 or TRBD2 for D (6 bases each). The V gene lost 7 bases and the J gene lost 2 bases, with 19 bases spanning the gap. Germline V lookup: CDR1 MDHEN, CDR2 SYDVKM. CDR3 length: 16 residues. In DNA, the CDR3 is TGTGCCAGCATCTTACAGGGAAGGAGGGCCACAGATACGCAGTATTTT. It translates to CASILQGRRATDTQYF.

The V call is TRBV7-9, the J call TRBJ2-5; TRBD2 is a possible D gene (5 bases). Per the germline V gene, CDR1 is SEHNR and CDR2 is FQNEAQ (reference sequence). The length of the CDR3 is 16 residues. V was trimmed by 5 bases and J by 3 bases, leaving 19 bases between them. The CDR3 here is CASSARGQPWKETQYF. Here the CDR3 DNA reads TGTGCCAGCAGCGCCCGCGGGCAACCCTGGAAAGAGACCCAGTACTTC.